This passage covers 30 T cell receptor beta chains from one sample sequenced in a study of blood T cell repertoires in COVID-19. Sequenced by immunoSEQ multiplex PCR; TCRdb stores in-frame clones only, minus some. This repertoire shows 470,000 or so clones, approximately 85% found once; its top ten account for 3.2%. The sample was peripheral blood. The receptors shown here come from a human donor in a cohort sampled during active COVID-19.

The rearrangement uses TRBV6-5 and TRBJ1-1, with D possibly TRBD1 on 6 matching bases. The CDR3 is 15 amino acids. Germline V gene data show CDR1 as MNHEY and CDR2 as SVGAGI. V was pared by 5 bases and J by 1 base, with 14 bases between. The CDR3 DNA sequence: TGTGCCAGCAGTCGACCTGGGGGCAGGAACACTGAAGCTTTCTTT. It encodes CASSRPGGRNTEAFF.

The chain uses TRBV5-1 and TRBJ1-1; 9 positions agree with TRBD1. V was pared by 3 bases and J by 3 bases, with 0 bases of the junction left unmatched. In germline, CDR1 is SGHRS, CDR2 YFSETQ. There are 13 residues in the CDR3. The CDR3 sequence is CASSWDRDTEAFF. CDR3 in DNA: TGCGCCAGCAGCTGGGACAGGGACACTGAAGCTTTCTTT. Complete variable domain (other parts from reference TRBV5-1 and TRBJ1-1): KAGVTQTPRYLIKTRGQQVTLSCSPISGHRSVSWYQQTPGQGLQFLFEYFSETQRNKGNFPGRFSGRQFSNSRSEMNVSTLELGDSALYLCASSWDRDTEAFFGQGTRLTVV.

This chain links TRBV11-2 with TRBJ1-2; D gene uncertain. The V gene lost 3 bases and the J gene lost 1 base, with 15 bases spanning the gap. Germline CDR1 reads SGHAT; CDR2 reads FQNNGV. This CDR3 is built from 16 residues. CDR3 DNA: TGTGCCAGCAGCTTCAAACCTACGGTAGATAACTATGGCTACACCTTC. It yields the protein CASSFKPTVDNYGYTF.

V is TRBV19 and J is TRBJ2-7; 8 bases map to TRBD2. This CDR3 comprises 16 residues. With V trimmed by 5 bases and J by 2 bases, 11 bases remained unmatched. CDR1 is LNHDA and CDR2 is SQIVND in the germline V gene (reference sequence). CDR3 sequence reads: CASSPRLSGGPYEQYF. The CDR3 nucleotides read TGTGCCAGTAGTCCCCGACTGAGCGGGGGACCCTACGAGCAGTACTTC.

The sample holds one count of this clone. The CDR3 DNA follows: TGTGCCAGCAGCCAGATTAACAGGTTTGTTGAAGCTTTCTTT. This encodes CASSQINRFVEAFF. V is TRBV3-1 (or the pseudogene TRBV3-2) and J is TRBJ1-1, with a possible D match to TRBD1 (5 bases). CDR3 length: 14 residues. Deletions cut 3 bases from V and 7 bases from J, with 15 bases between. Germline-derived CDR1 and CDR2 are LGHDT and YNNKEL (reference sequence).

The rearrangement joins TRBV6-5 to TRBJ1-3, with TRBD1 matching over 9 bases. The J segment lost 7 bases and the V segment lost 5 bases, leaving 9 bases of the junction unmatched. Germline V gives CDR1 MNHEY, CDR2 SVGAGI. The CDR3 is made up of 15 amino acids. The CDR3 nucleotides are TGTGCCAGCAGTAATGCCGGGACAGGGCTCAACACCATATATTTT. Amino acids: CASSNAGTGLNTIYF.

This clone is a singleton in its sample. The gene calls are TRBV6-5 and TRBJ2-7; 8 bases are shared with TRBD2. J lost 2 bases, V lost 11 bases, and 14 bases had no gene match. The germline gives CDR1 MNHEY, CDR2 SVGAGI. The CDR3 totals 15 residues. This chain's CDR3 is CAAKEQAGGAYEQYF. CDR3 nucleotides: TGTGCCGCTAAGGAGCAGGCGGGAGGAGCCTACGAGCAGTACTTC.

The chain couples TRBV27 to TRBJ2-3; D gene ambiguous. CDR3 size: 14 residues. V was pared by 2 bases and J by 2 bases, with 8 bases between. The germline V gene encodes CDR1 MNHEY and CDR2 SMNVEV (reference sequence). CDR3 nucleotides: TGTGCCAGCAGTTTAGCGGCGTACACAGATACGCAGTATTTT. It translates to CASSLAAYTDTQYF.

The chain carries TRBV9 and TRBJ1-2, with TRBD1 matching 7 bases. From germline, CDR1 is SGDLS and CDR2 YYNGEE. Trimming took 2 bases from V and 4 from J; bases not matched to a gene: 5. This CDR3 contains 14 residues. The CDR3 DNA reads TGTGCCAGCAGCGTCACGGGACAGAGCTATGGCTACACCTTC. It encodes CASSVTGQSYGYTF.

The rearrangement uses TRBV28 and TRBJ1-2; D is undetermined. The CDR3 sequence is 13 residues long. Germline CDR1 MDHEN, CDR2 SYDVKM. Trimming stripped 6 bases from V and 8 bases from J, with 16 bases between. This CDR3 reads CASSQPRAYGYTF. Here the CDR3 DNA reads TGTGCCAGCAGCCAACCTCGAGCCTACGGCTACACCTTC.

V gene TRBV20-1 combines with J gene TRBJ2-2, with 11 nucleotides matching TRBD1. Germline V CDR1 and CDR2: DFQATT, SNEGSKA (reference sequence). Trimming at V came to 3 bases and at J to 7 bases, leaving 7 bases not matched to a gene. The CDR3 has 15 amino acids. The CDR3 DNA sequence: TGCAGTGCTAGTAACGGACAGGGGGCGAGCGGGGAGCTGTTTTTT. Amino acid sequence: CSASNGQGASGELFF.

This sequence joins TRBV20-1 and TRBJ2-3, with D maybe TRBD1 (5 bases). V was pared by 6 bases and J by 3 bases, with 7 bases between. The CDR3 contains 11 residues. CDR1 DFQATT and CDR2 SNEGSKA come from the germline V gene (reference sequence). Written as DNA, the CDR3 is TGCAGTGCGGGGCAGACAGATACGCAGTATTTT. This codes for CSAGQTDTQYF.

The chain combines TRBV5-1 with TRBJ2-6, with D perhaps TRBD2 (5 bases). V gave up 4 bases and J gave up 0 bases, with 20 bases separating them. The CDR3 has 19 residues. Looked up from germline, CDR1 is SGHRS and CDR2 is YFSETQ. CDR3 sequence: CASSGLSSPPNSGANVLTF. CDR3 nucleotide sequence: TGCGCCAGCAGCGGACTCTCCTCGCCACCGAACTCTGGGGCCAACGTCCTGACTTTC.

This clone was picked up a small number of times. The chain links TRBV11-3 to TRBJ1-2; a weak D match, TRBD1 (6 bases). The V end lost 7 bases, the J end lost 5 bases, and 29 bases lay between the germline ends. Germline V gives CDR1 SGHNT, CDR2 YENEEA. The CDR3 contains 18 residues. Written as DNA, the CDR3 is TGTGCCAGCACCCATCTCTTATCCAACAGGGCTCAAAGGTATGGCTACACCTTC. Translated: CASTHLLSNRAQRYGYTF.

Here the CDR3 DNA reads TGTGCCAGCAGCTTATCAGGGGGCTATGAGCAGTTCTTC. This sequence encodes CASSLSGGYEQFF. The chain combines TRBV7-3 with TRBJ2-1, with 8 bases matching TRBD1. CDR1 and CDR2 (germline): SGHTA, FQGTGA. The CDR3 length is 13 residues. V shed 2 bases and J 8 bases; nucleotides not matched to a gene: 2.

The J gene is TRBJ1-6, the V gene TRBV5-1, with 8 bases that match TRBD1. Germline V gives CDR1 SGHRS, CDR2 YFSETQ. The junction had 9 bases not matched to a gene; V was cut back by 4 bases and J by 9 bases. CDR3 size: 15 residues. CDR3 residues: CASSDGGRGRSPLHF. The CDR3 coding sequence is TGCGCCAGCAGCGACGGTGGCAGGGGGCGTTCACCCCTCCACTTT.

In this sample, this clone turned up a few times. This chain links TRBV28 with TRBJ1-1; 7 bases fit TRBD1. This CDR3 spans 14 amino acids. Germline CDR1 is MDHEN and CDR2 is SYDVKM. J gave up 3 bases and V 6 bases, and 7 bases lay outside the gene matches. This CDR3 reads CASRTGQRYTEAFF. CDR3 nucleotides: TGTGCCAGCAGAACGGGACAGCGCTACACTGAAGCTTTCTTT.

The CDR3 bases are TGTGCCAGTAGTATTTCCAGAGACAATGGCTACACCTTC. Residues: CASSISRDNGYTF. The chain joins TRBV19 to TRBJ1-2; D not certain. V lost 3 bases and J lost 6, with 11 bases in between. CDR3 length: 13 amino acids. Germline assignment: CDR1 LNHDA and CDR2 SQIVND (reference sequence).

The V and J genes are TRBV29-1 and TRBJ2-1, with 8 bases aligning to TRBD2. Germline V gives CDR1 SQVTM, CDR2 ANQGSEA. The length of the CDR3 is 13 residues. Germline trimming cut 7 bases from V and 7 bases from J; bases unmatched to any gene: 9. The CDR3 sequence is CSASGTRSNEQFF. As DNA, the CDR3 is TGCAGCGCCTCCGGGACTAGGTCTAATGAGCAGTTCTTC.

The rearrangement joins TRBV30 to TRBJ1-2; D gene ambiguous. Trimming removed 7 bases from V and 8 bases from J, with 14 bases in between. The CDR3 sequence is 11 residues long. From germline, CDR1 is GTSNPN and CDR2 SVGIG (reference sequence). The CDR3 sequence: CASSPGLGYTF. As DNA, the CDR3 is TGTGCCTCTTCTCCAGGTCTGGGCTACACCTTC.

V and J are TRBV7-3 and TRBJ2-3, with 8 bases identical to TRBD2. Unmatched junction bases numbered 11, after V lost 5 bases and J lost 1 base. The CDR3 contains 17 residues. From germline, CDR1 is SGHTA and CDR2 FQGTGA. The CDR3 reads CASSPRRTSGRTDTQYF. As DNA, the CDR3 is TGTGCCAGCAGCCCACGCCGCACTAGCGGACGCACAGATACGCAGTATTTT.

The chain is built from TRBV7-3 and TRBJ2-2; 12 bases match TRBD2. The CDR3 is made up of 16 amino acids. J gave up 7 bases and V 6 bases, and 9 bases lay outside the gene matches. Germline CDR1 reads SGHTA; CDR2 reads FQGTGA. In DNA form, the CDR3 reads TGTGCCAGCAGATTGACTAGCGGGAGAGTCGACGGGGAGCTGTTTTTT. As protein: CASRLTSGRVDGELFF.

The J gene is TRBJ1-3, the V gene TRBV2; D may be TRBD1 (6 bases). Trimming took off 3 bases at V and 3 bases at J, with 12 bases between the two ends. Germline V lookup: CDR1 SNHLY, CDR2 FYNNEI. This CDR3 contains 15 residues. CDR3 in amino acids: CASSDNRVGGNTIYF. The DNA of the CDR3 is TGTGCCAGCAGTGATAACAGGGTTGGTGGAAACACCATATATTTT. The entire variable domain, with the rest obtained from reference TRBV2 and TRBJ1-3, is as follows: EPEVTQTPSHQVTQMGQEVILRCVPISNHLYFYWYRQILGQKVEFLVSFYNNEISEKSEIFDDQFSVERPDGSNFTLKIRSTKLEDSAMYFCASSDNRVGGNTIYFGEGSWLTVV.

The chain has TRBV19 and TRBJ2-1, with TRBD2 identical over 8 bases. Looked up from germline, CDR1 is LNHDA and CDR2 is SQIVND (reference sequence). V was pared by 7 bases and J by 6 bases, with 8 bases of the junction left unmatched. There are 14 residues in the CDR3. DNA for the CDR3: TGTGCCAGTACGAAGCGGGAGAGGGGCAATGAGCAGTTCTTC. Translated, it gives CASTKRERGNEQFF.

This clone was seen once. The chain joins TRBV12-5 to TRBJ1-5; D gene uncertain. V lost 6 bases and J lost 5, with 5 bases in between. From germline, CDR1 is LGHNT and CDR2 FRNRAP. CDR3 length: 11 residues. This CDR3 reads CASGYDQPQHF. The CDR3 DNA is TGTGCTAGTGGCTACGATCAGCCCCAGCATTTT. Filled out from reference TRBV12-5 and TRBJ1-5, the complete variable domain reads DARVTQTPRHKVTEMGQEVTMRCQPILGHNTVFWYRQTMMQGLELLAYFRNRAPLDDSGMPKDRFSAEMPDATLATLKIQPSEPRDSAVYFCASGYDQPQHFGDGTRLSIL.

The rearrangement links TRBV19 to TRBJ1-5; possible D gene TRBD1, 6 bases. The V gene's germline CDR1 is LNHDA and CDR2 SQIVND (reference sequence). CDR3 length equals 14 residues. Trimming cost V 10 bases and J 6 bases, with 19 bases left between them. This chain's CDR3 is CATSPTGTRQPQHF. The CDR3 DNA reads TGTGCCACTAGCCCCACAGGGACGCGTCAGCCCCAGCATTTT.

V is TRBV28 and J is TRBJ2-7, with D possibly being TRBD1 (5 bases). CDR1 is MDHEN, CDR2 SYDVKM, per germline. This CDR3 is 15 amino acids long. Trimming removed 2 bases at V and 3 bases at J, with 14 bases between. The CDR3 coding sequence is TGTGCCAGCAGTTTAGGTGGGGCGTCGGGCTACGAGCAGTACTTC. Translation gives CASSLGGASGYEQYF. The full variable domain, rest sourced from reference TRBV28 and TRBJ2-7, is DVKVTQSSRYLVKRTGEKVFLECVQDMDHENMFWYRQDPGLGLRLIYFSYDVKMKEKGDIPEGYSVSREKKERFSLILESASTNQTSMYLCASSLGGASGYEQYFGPGTRLTVT.

CDR3 in DNA: TGTGCCAGCAGCCCCGAGATAGCGGGAGGGCCCTGGTACGAGCAGTACTTC. This sequence encodes CASSPEIAGGPWYEQYF. The chain is built from TRBV3-1 (or the pseudogene TRBV3-2) and TRBJ2-7, with 11 bases matching TRBD2. Germline CDR1 reads LGHDT; CDR2 reads YNNKEL (reference sequence). The CDR3 contains 17 residues. The V gene end was trimmed by 4 bases and the J gene end by 4 bases; junction bases not matched to a gene: 12.

The chain employs TRBV25-1 and TRBJ2-5, with 7 bases aligning to TRBD1. Germline trimming cut 8 bases from V and 5 bases from J; bases unmatched to any gene: 8. From germline, CDR1 is MGHDK and CDR2 SYGVNS. CDR3 length equals 13 residues. CDR3 residues: CASDRTGEETQYF. The DNA of the CDR3 is TGTGCCAGCGATAGAACAGGGGAGGAGACCCAGTACTTC.

This clone was seen only a few times. This rearrangement joins TRBV7-3 to TRBJ1-1; D not resolved. The CDR3 sequence is 13 residues long. V was pared by 3 bases and J by 1 base, with 6 bases between. CDR1 is SGHTA, CDR2 FQGTGA, per germline. The CDR3 DNA follows: TGTGCCAGCAGCTTCCGCGGGAACACTGAAGCTTTCTTT. Translation: CASSFRGNTEAFF. Based on the CDR3 plus reference TRBV7-3 and TRBJ1-1, the full variable domain is GAGVSQTPSNKVTEKGKYVELRCDPISGHTALYWYRQSLGQGPEFLIYFQGTGAADDSGLPNDRFFAVRPEGSVSTLKIQRTERGDSAVYLCASSFRGNTEAFFGQGTRLTVV.